A single T cell receptor (beta chain) is shown here with its context. The data were taken from a study of blood T cell repertoires in COVID-19. Only in-frame clones appear in the TCRdb table, and some are missing; sequencing was by immunoSEQ multiplex PCR. The sample lists fewer than 250,000 clones, roughly 80% occurring once. The CDR3 runs to 15 residues. CDR1 LNHNV and CDR2 YYDKDF come from the germline V gene (reference sequence). With V trimmed by 1 base and J by 4 bases, 4 bases remained unmatched. V gene TRBV15 combines with J gene TRBJ2-5; 9 bases agree with TRBD1. Sequences were obtained from peripheral blood. This sequence originates from a woman aged 70 to 79 with acute or convalescent COVID-19. The CDR3 is CATSRGQGDSETQYF. CDR3 bases: TGTGCCACCAGCAGAGGACAGGGGGACTCAGAGACCCAGTACTTC.